The 30 T cell receptor beta chains listed next were all sequenced from one sample in a study of cytotoxic CD8 clonotypes in ibrutinib-treated CLL (dated by TCRdb to the early 2020s). The library came from the immunoSEQ multiplex PCR assay. This immuneACCESS table, as held by TCRdb, lists in-frame sequences with V and J called but not all clones. Of the missing ones, under half trace to an unresolved V gene in checked studies; the others have no known cause. Here the sample has some 200,000 clones; more than 75% occur a single time. 9.5% to 12% of the sample belongs to the ten largest clones. Taken with the paper, the label for time point translates to: more than 10 months on ibrutinib. The input for sequencing was PBMCs, taken after 12 months of ibrutinib treatment. The receptors here all came from a human donor with chronic lymphocytic leukemia.

V usage is TRBV7-8 and J usage is TRBJ1-6, with 9 nucleotides matching TRBD1. CDR3 length: 16 amino acids. The trim removed 1 base at V and 10 bases at J, leaving 8 bases unmatched. Germline V gene lookup returns CDR1 SGHVS and CDR2 FQNEAQ. DNA of the CDR3: TGTGCCAGCAGCTTAGTAGTGGGACAGGGTCGATCACCCCTCCACTTT. This gives the protein CASSLVVGQGRSPLHF.

The genes are TRBV5-1 and TRBJ1-2, with TRBD1 matching over 10 bases. The trim removed 4 bases at V and 0 bases at J, leaving 6 bases unmatched. The germline V gene encodes CDR1 SGHRS and CDR2 YFSETQ. The CDR3 sequence is 16 residues long. In DNA, the CDR3 is TGCGCCAGCAGCCGAAGGACAGGGGGGCCTAACTATGGCTACACCTTC. Protein sequence: CASSRRTGGPNYGYTF.

The chain has TRBV4-2 and TRBJ2-1; 11 bases are shared with TRBD2. J lost 8 bases, V lost 1 base, and 16 bases had no gene match. The germline CDR1 and CDR2 sequences are LGHNA and YNFKEQ. This CDR3 has 19 residues. The CDR3 bases are TGTGCCAGCAGCCAAGCTGGGTTTAGCGGGAGGGCGGTTGGGGATGAGCAGTTCTTC. It yields the protein CASSQAGFSGRAVGDEQFF.

This rearrangement joins TRBV6-5 to TRBJ1-2; D may be TRBD1 (6 bases). The V gene's germline CDR1 is MNHEY and CDR2 SVGAGI. V shed 7 bases and J shed 0 bases, with 12 bases lying between them. The CDR3 covers 14 residues. The CDR3 DNA reads as TGTGCCAGCACCCGGGACATTTCTAACTATGGCTACACCTTC. It codes for CASTRDISNYGYTF.

In the case of this clone: In the same sample, other DNA sequences code for this CDR3. V usage is TRBV7-9 and J usage is TRBJ2-7; TRBD1 agrees at 7 bases. The germline V gene encodes CDR1 SEHNR and CDR2 FQNEAQ (reference sequence). The ends lost 4 bases at V and 1 base at J; junction bases unmatched: 4. This CDR3 is built from 14 residues. The CDR3 spells CASSSDRSSYEQYF. CDR3 bases: TGTGCCAGCAGCTCGGACAGGAGTTCCTACGAGCAGTACTTC.

V is TRBV23-1 and J is TRBJ2-2; D is tentatively TRBD1 or TRBD2 (5 bases each). TRBV23-1 is annotated as an ORF whose role is uncertain. Trimming removed 5 bases at V and 5 bases at J, with 21 bases between. This CDR3 has 17 amino acids. The CDR3 region has the DNA TGCGCCAGCAGTTTCCGGGACCACCAAGAGGGAACCGGGGAGCTGTTTTTT. Residues: CASSFRDHQEGTGELFF.

The chain joins TRBV6-5 to TRBJ2-1; D is undetermined. V dropped 8 bases and J dropped 0 bases, with 8 bases sitting between them. Germline V gene lookup returns CDR1 MNHEY and CDR2 SVGAGI. This CDR3 comprises 13 residues. Here the CDR3 DNA reads TGTGCCAGCTGGCCGAGCTCCTACAATGAGCAGTTCTTC. Amino acids: CASWPSSYNEQFF.

A few counts support this clone. The chain carries TRBV7-6 and TRBJ2-1; no reliable D call. The CDR3 loop spans 12 amino acids. Trimming stripped 1 base from V and 6 bases from J, with 4 bases between. Per the germline V gene, CDR1 is SGHVS and CDR2 is FNYEAQ. The CDR3 loop is CASSLDSNEQFF. The CDR3, as DNA: TGTGCCAGCAGCTTAGATAGCAATGAGCAGTTCTTC.

The gene calls are TRBV7-8 and TRBJ1-6; D ambiguous. Trimming shortened V by 5 bases and J by 11 bases, and 13 bases separated the two germline ends. CDR1 SGHVS and CDR2 FQNEAQ come from the germline V gene. The CDR3 runs 13 residues. The CDR3 is CASSPGREAPLHF. The CDR3 DNA is TGTGCCAGCAGCCCCGGCCGGGAGGCACCCCTCCACTTT.

In DNA form, the CDR3 reads TGTGCCAGCAGTCCGACAGGGTTGAATTATGGCTACACCTTC. Its protein is CASSPTGLNYGYTF. The chain joins TRBV13 to TRBJ1-2; 7 bases match TRBD1. The CDR3 loop spans 14 amino acids. Germline-derived CDR1 and CDR2 are PRHDT and FYEKMQ (reference sequence). Unmatched junction bases numbered 9, after V lost 6 bases and J lost 5 bases.

This clone has only one observation. This rearrangement joins TRBV5-6 to TRBJ2-1, with 13 positions matching TRBD2. Germline V gene sequence: CDR1 SGHDT, CDR2 YYEEEE. With 2 bases clipped from V and 5 bases from J, the junction kept 1 base outside the gene matches. This CDR3 spans 15 amino acids. CDR3 sequence (DNA): TGTGCCAGCAGCTTCGGACTAGCGGGAGACAATGAGCAGTTCTTC. Amino acids: CASSFGLAGDNEQFF.

The V gene is TRBV18, the J gene TRBJ2-7; D remains ambiguous. The germline V and J ends were trimmed by 0 bases and 4 bases, with 10 bases remaining between them. Germline CDR1 is KGHSH and CDR2 is LQKENI. The CDR3 has 14 residues. For the CDR3, the DNA is TGTGCCAGCTCACCACCGAGTGTCCAATACGAGCAGTACTTC. Its translation: CASSPPSVQYEQYF.

The chain couples TRBV18 to TRBJ2-7, with 7 bases matching TRBD1. V dropped 0 bases and J dropped 2; count of bases not matched to a gene: 19. The germline V gene encodes CDR1 KGHSH and CDR2 LQKENI. There are 20 residues in the CDR3. Written as DNA, the CDR3 is TGTGCCAGCTCACCACCTTTGTTCGACAGGGACCCGCAGAAACCCTACGAGCAGTACTTC. This codes for CASSPPLFDRDPQKPYEQYF.

V and J are TRBV18 and TRBJ2-6; TRBD1 might be the D (6 bases). The germline CDR1 and CDR2 sequences are KGHSH and LQKENI. This CDR3 has 14 residues. Trimming took 6 bases from V and 4 from J, leaving 10 bases between them. The DNA for the CDR3 is TGTGCCAGCTCCACCACAGGGGGGGCCAACGTCCTGACTTTC. Amino acid sequence: CASSTTGGANVLTF.

For the CDR3, the DNA is TGTGCCAGCAGCTTACTCGGGACAGGGATCCGGAACACTGAAGCTTTCTTT. Encoded protein: CASSLLGTGIRNTEAFF. V gene TRBV13 combines with J gene TRBJ1-1; 9 positions agree with TRBD1. CDR1 and CDR2 from the germline V gene are PRHDT and FYEKMQ (reference sequence). CDR3 length equals 17 residues. Trimming cost V 2 bases and J 1 base; bases outside gene matches: 8.

The J gene is TRBJ2-3, the V gene TRBV9; 7 nucleotides match TRBD1. Germline trimming cut 4 bases from V and 7 bases from J; bases unmatched to any gene: 12. CDR3 size: 15 residues. Per germline, CDR1 SGDLS and CDR2 YYNGEE. CDR3: CASSFRGGGLNTQYF. In nucleotides, the CDR3 is TGTGCCAGCAGCTTTCGAGGGGGCGGGTTAAATACGCAGTATTTT. The variable domain in full, with the rest retrieved from reference TRBV9 and TRBJ2-3, is DSGVTQTPKHLITATGQRVTLRCSPRSGDLSVYWYQQSLDQGLQFLIQYYNGEERAKGNILERFSAQQFPDLHSELNLSSLELGDSALYFCASSFRGGGLNTQYFGPGTRLTVL.

The chain couples TRBV23-1 to TRBJ1-3; tentatively, D is TRBD1 (5 bases). TRBV23-1 is annotated as an ORF whose role is uncertain. Trimming took off 0 bases at V and 0 bases at J, with 18 bases between the two ends. This CDR3 region has 19 residues. CDR3 sequence (DNA): TGCGCCAGCAGTCAATCAAAGGGGTCAGCGGAATTCTCTGGAAACACCATATATTTT. This translates into CASSQSKGSAEFSGNTIYF.

This clone turned up a few times. V and J are TRBV4-2 and TRBJ2-3; D unresolved. Germline CDR1 is LGHNA and CDR2 is YNFKEQ. Trimming took off 0 bases at V and 3 bases at J, with 4 bases between the two ends. This CDR3 region has 13 residues. The CDR3 loop is CASSQEGTDTQYF. CDR3 nucleotide sequence: TGTGCCAGCAGCCAAGAGGGAACAGATACGCAGTATTTT.

This clone appeared once. The V gene is TRBV12-5, the J gene TRBJ2-1; 8 bases align to TRBD1. After removal of 3 bases from V and 6 bases from J, the junction contained 7 bases not matched to a gene. Germline V CDR1 and CDR2: LGHNT, FRNRAP. The CDR3 covers 15 residues. The CDR3 here is CASGFGGTGLNEQFF. The CDR3 region has the DNA TGTGCTAGTGGTTTTGGTGGGACAGGCCTCAATGAGCAGTTCTTC.

The chain joins TRBV4-1 to TRBJ2-1, with 8 bases that match TRBD2. This CDR3 has 15 amino acids. Looked up from germline, CDR1 is MGHRA and CDR2 is YSYEKL. V gave up 4 bases and J gave up 7 bases; unmatched junction bases: 9. CDR3 in amino acids: CASSRSGGAWNEQFF. The CDR3, as DNA: TGCGCCAGCAGCCGGTCGGGGGGGGCGTGGAATGAGCAGTTCTTC.

The chain has TRBV5-6 and TRBJ2-1; 7 positions agree with TRBD1. V was pared by 4 bases and J by 9 bases, with 10 bases of the junction left unmatched. The CDR3 runs to 14 residues. Germline lookup yields CDR1 SGHDT and CDR2 YYEEEE. The CDR3 DNA reads TGTGCCAGCAGCCCCCAGACAGGGCACTCTGAGCAGTTCTTC. Translated, it gives CASSPQTGHSEQFF.

In its sample, this clone was seen a few times. This chain connects TRBV7-9 to TRBJ1-6; D remains unclear. There are 11 residues in the CDR3. Germline CDR1 is SEHNR and CDR2 is FQNEAQ (reference sequence). The V end lost 1 base, the J end lost 10 bases, and 2 bases lay between the germline ends. The CDR3 DNA reads TGTGCCAGCAGCTTAGACTCACCCCTCCACTTT. This translates into CASSLDSPLHF.

V usage is TRBV7-9 and J usage is TRBJ1-1; possible D gene TRBD1, 5 bases. V lost 6 bases and J lost 2, with 22 bases in between. Germline loops: CDR1 SEHNR, CDR2 FQNEAQ (reference sequence). CDR3 length: 17 amino acids. The CDR3 sequence: CASRGEQWGYTNTEAFF. The DNA of the CDR3 is TGTGCCAGCAGGGGAGAACAGTGGGGGTATACCAACACTGAAGCTTTCTTT.

The genes are TRBV18 and TRBJ2-2; D may be TRBD1 (5 bases). There are 15 residues in the CDR3. V was cut by 0 bases and J by 3 bases, with 8 bases left in between. Per germline, CDR1 KGHSH and CDR2 LQKENI. This CDR3 is CASSPPGVDTGELFF. Written as DNA, the CDR3 is TGTGCCAGCTCACCACCAGGGGTCGACACCGGGGAGCTGTTTTTT.

The gene calls are TRBV19 and TRBJ1-2; D is unclear. From germline, CDR1 is LNHDA and CDR2 SQIVND (reference sequence). V was pared by 11 bases and J by 3 bases, with 25 bases between. CDR3 length equals 16 residues. In DNA, the CDR3 is TGTGCCGCCAGTAGTCTTCGCACCCATCGATACTATGGCTACACCTTC. This gives the protein CAASSLRTHRYYGYTF.

V and J are TRBV18 and TRBJ2-5; tentatively, D is TRBD1 (6 bases). V dropped 4 bases and J dropped 5 bases, with 11 bases sitting between them. Germline V gene lookup returns CDR1 KGHSH and CDR2 LQKENI. The CDR3 contains 13 residues. CDR3 amino acids: CASSRTRGETQYF. CDR3 nucleotide sequence: TGTGCCAGCTCACGAACCAGGGGCGAGACCCAGTACTTC. Full variable domain (remainder filled in from reference TRBV18 and TRBJ2-5): NAGVMQNPRHLVRRRGQEARLRCSPMKGHSHVYWYRQLPEEGLKFMVYLQKENIIDESGMPKERFSAEFPKEGPSILRIQQVVRGDSAAYFCASSRTRGETQYFGPGTRLLVL.

The J gene is TRBJ2-7, the V gene TRBV30; unclear D gene. Per germline, CDR1 GTSNPN and CDR2 SVGIG (reference sequence). Deletions cut 1 base from V and 2 bases from J, with 12 bases between. The CDR3 has 14 amino acids. CDR3 bases: TGTGCCTGGAGTGGCGGTGCTGTAGCCTACGAGCAGTACTTC. It translates to CAWSGGAVAYEQYF. Using reference TRBV30 and TRBJ2-7 for the parts outside the CDR3, the full variable domain is SQTIHQWPATLVQPVGSPLSLECTVEGTSNPNLYWYRQAAGRGLQLLFYSVGIGQISSEVPQNLSASRPQDRQFILSSKKLLLSDSGFYLCAWSGGAVAYEQYFGPGTRLTVT.

V gene TRBV13 combines with J gene TRBJ2-7; 7 nucleotides agree with TRBD1. The germline V gene encodes CDR1 PRHDT and CDR2 FYEKMQ (reference sequence). The CDR3 consists of 12 residues. V was pared by 5 bases and J by 6 bases, with 4 bases of the junction left unmatched. The CDR3 sequence: CASSLDRVEQYF. The CDR3 DNA sequence: TGTGCCAGCAGCCTCGACAGGGTCGAGCAGTACTTC.

In DNA form, the CDR3 reads TGTGCCAGCAGCTTAGGTGGGGGCCGCCCCGGGGAGCTGTTTTTT. This translates into CASSLGGGRPGELFF. The rearrangement joins TRBV7-3 to TRBJ2-2, with D tentatively TRBD1 (6 bases). Germline-derived CDR1 and CDR2 are SGHTA and FQGTGA. With 2 bases removed from V and 6 bases from J, the gap between germline ends came to 13 bases. This CDR3 is 15 amino acids long.

The V call is TRBV5-1, the J call TRBJ2-7; D remains unclear. This CDR3 spans 15 amino acids. V was trimmed by 0 bases and J by 4 bases, leaving 14 bases between them. Germline values: CDR1 SGHRS, CDR2 YFSETQ. The CDR3 sequence: CASSLDVGPYYEQYF. Here the CDR3 DNA reads TGCGCCAGCAGCTTGGATGTCGGACCCTATTACGAGCAGTACTTC.